The clone carrying this T cell receptor (beta chain) was seen only a few times. Its antigen remains unknown. Trimming took 5 bases from V and 0 from J; bases not matched to a gene: 5. CDR3 size: 15 residues. Germline CDR1 SGHAT, CDR2 FQNNGV. A second PCR, run for roughly 7 to 11 cycles, used a sample-barcoded 5' primer plus a J-beta primer mix. TCRdb re-called the 5' RACE reads with MiXCR, one entry per CDR3 protein. Among about 730,000 distinct CDR3 sequences listed, roughly 43% were seen once. These data come from a study of blood T cells in healthy people across ages. Study observations and caveats: It was not known whether donors were CMV positive (a possible confounder of expanded clonotype changes).

The sequence came from a woman aged 60-70 years in good health. The gene calls are TRBV11-2 and TRBJ2-7; 9 bases map to TRBD2. The sample was blood. The CDR3 protein is CASSISGSFSYEQYF. Written as DNA, the CDR3 is TGTGCCAGCAGCATTAGCGGGAGCTTCTCCTACGAGCAGTACTTC.